The 27 T cell receptor beta chains reported below all come from one sample, sequenced in a study of shared clonotypes between healthy human individuals. Sequenced by immunoSEQ multiplex PCR; TCRdb stores in-frame clones only, minus some. The data show approximately 1.1 million clones, around three quarters seen once. The sequencing input was memory CD4+ T cells from PBMCs. As to subset: CD45RA-negative fraction. The receptor source for this set is a man aged 18 to 29 in good health. Some clones in this sample may be carry-over from other donors' samples.

The rearrangement links TRBV29-1 to TRBJ2-2; D is ambiguous. The V end was cut by 6 bases, the J end by 5 bases, with 10 bases between. This CDR3 comprises 12 residues. Germline V gives CDR1 SQVTM, CDR2 ANQGSEA. CDR3: CSVHSGTGELFF. CDR3 nucleotides: TGCAGCGTACATAGTGGAACCGGGGAGCTGTTTTTT.

Regarding this clone: A junction boundary mismatches the germline segment, possibly from a read error. The rearrangement links TRBV11-2 to TRBJ2-5; perhaps TRBD2 as D (5 bases). This CDR3 is 11 amino acids long. Looked up from germline, CDR1 is SGHAT and CDR2 is FQNNGV. The CDR3 loop reads CASSHLLDLHF. The CDR3 DNA reads as TGTGCCAGCAGCCATCTCCTGGACTTGCACTTC.

On this clone: In the same sample, other DNA sequences code for this CDR3. This CDR3 is CAWSAVTGELFF. The CDR3 DNA sequence: TGTGCCTGGAGTGCAGTCACCGGGGAGCTGTTTTTT. The chain combines TRBV30 with TRBJ2-2, with D uncertain. Germline assignment: CDR1 GTSNPN and CDR2 SVGIG (reference sequence). V was trimmed by 1 base and J by 4 bases, leaving 4 bases between them. There are 12 residues in the CDR3.

The chain couples TRBV6-6 to TRBJ1-2; D is undetermined. Germline lookup yields CDR1 MNHNY and CDR2 SVGAGI (reference sequence). The CDR3 extends over 11 amino acids. Trimming pared 0 bases from V and 10 bases from J, leaving 6 bases between. This CDR3 is CASSYSVSYTF. The DNA for the CDR3 is TGTGCCAGCAGTTACTCAGTATCCTACACCTTC.

This clone was detected a few times. Distinct nucleotide sequences in the sample also encode this CDR3. The chain is built from TRBV7-2 and TRBJ2-3, with D unresolved. Germline V gives CDR1 SGHTA, CDR2 FQGNSA. The V end was cut by 1 base, the J end by 1 base, with 3 bases between. This CDR3 comprises 13 residues. CDR3 coding DNA: TGTGCCAGCAGCTTAGGGGGCACAGATACGCAGTATTTT. It codes for CASSLGGTDTQYF. The variable domain in full, with the rest retrieved from reference TRBV7-2 and TRBJ2-3, is GAGVSQSPSNKVTEKGKDVELRCDPISGHTALYWYRQSLGQGLEFLIYFQGNSAPDKSGLPSDRFSAERTGGSVSTLTIQRTQQEDSAVYLCASSLGGTDTQYFGPGTRLTVL.

This chain links TRBV6-4 with TRBJ1-1; no clear D. Trimming stripped 6 bases from V and 3 bases from J, with 17 bases between. The CDR3 loop spans 15 amino acids. Looked up from germline, CDR1 is MRHNA and CDR2 is SNTAGT. The CDR3 protein is CASRPLPRADTEAFF. CDR3 DNA sequence: TGTGCCAGCAGACCCTTGCCGAGGGCGGACACTGAAGCTTTCTTT.

This clone was detected only once. The rearrangement uses TRBV15 and TRBJ1-5, with D unclear. Germline assignment: CDR1 LNHNV and CDR2 YYDKDF (reference sequence). The CDR3 consists of 12 residues. V was trimmed by 3 bases and J by 5 bases, leaving 5 bases between them. CDR3: CATSRTDQPQHF. In DNA form, the CDR3 reads TGTGCCACCAGCAGGACGGATCAGCCCCAGCATTTT.

In this sample, this clone turned up many times. The chain joins TRBV11-1 to TRBJ2-5; 11 bases match TRBD2. Per germline, CDR1 SGHAT and CDR2 FQDESV (reference sequence). V was clipped by 8 bases and J by 5 bases; unmatched bases: 22. This CDR3 spans 19 amino acids. The CDR3 nucleotides are TGTGCCAGCGCCTTTCGGAGTGGGCTAGCGGGAGGAGGGTACGAGACCCAGTACTTC. Residues: CASAFRSGLAGGGYETQYF. The full variable domain, in which reference TRBV11-1 and TRBJ2-5 provide the parts outside the CDR3, is EAEVAQSPRYKITEKSQAVAFWCDPISGHATLYWYRQILGQGPELLVQFQDESVVDDSQLPKDRFSAERLKGVDSTLKIQPAELGDSAMYLCASAFRSGLAGGGYETQYFGPGTRLLVL.

The chain couples TRBV6-4 to TRBJ1-1; TRBD1 is a possible D gene (5 bases). Germline V gene data show CDR1 as MRHNA and CDR2 as SNTAGT. Trimming removed 1 base from V and 2 bases from J, with 20 bases in between. The CDR3 is 18 amino acids. The CDR3 region is CASSDLRYRPRLNTEAFF. The CDR3 bases are TGTGCCAGCAGTGACTTGAGGTACAGGCCACGATTAAACACTGAAGCTTTCTTT.

The chain recombines TRBV27 with TRBJ2-7; D not certain. In germline, CDR1 is MNHEY, CDR2 SMNVEV (reference sequence). Between the trimmed V and J ends, which lost 4 bases and 0 bases, there was a span of 7 bases. The CDR3 has 13 residues. CDR3 amino acids: CASSSTYSYEQYF. CDR3 nucleotide sequence: TGTGCCAGCAGTTCCACCTACTCCTACGAGCAGTACTTC.

This chain joins TRBV4-1 and TRBJ2-7; D is ambiguous. CDR3 length: 13 residues. V lost 0 bases, J lost 2 bases, and 5 bases lay in between. Germline CDR1 and CDR2: MGHRA and YSYEKL. CDR3 in DNA: TGCGCCAGCAGCCAAGATCGGCCCTACGAGCAGTACTTC. This sequence encodes CASSQDRPYEQYF.

This clone was found once. The chain combines TRBV2 with TRBJ2-7, with D unresolved. With 3 bases removed from V and 5 bases from J, the gap between germline ends came to 11 bases. The germline V gene encodes CDR1 SNHLY and CDR2 FYNNEI. The CDR3 totals 13 residues. For the CDR3, the DNA is TGTGCCAGCAGTGACACCGGTAATAACGAGCAGTACTTC. As protein: CASSDTGNNEQYF.

This clone has ten or more counts. Other DNA sequences within the sample encode an identical CDR3. The chain carries TRBV9 and TRBJ1-1; possibly TRBD1 for D (5 bases). Germline V lookup: CDR1 SGDLS, CDR2 YYNGEE. The V end was cut by 1 base, the J end by 1 base, with 8 bases between. CDR3 length: 14 amino acids. The CDR3 region is CASSVTGGNTEAFF. As DNA, the CDR3 is TGTGCCAGCAGCGTAACCGGGGGGAACACTGAAGCTTTCTTT.

The genes are TRBV6-6 and TRBJ2-2; D possibly corresponds to TRBD1 (5 bases). Looked up from germline, CDR1 is MNHNY and CDR2 is SVGAGI (reference sequence). V shed 7 bases and J shed 4 bases, with 16 bases lying between them. The CDR3 spans 15 residues. The CDR3 is CASTSGPGLTGELFF. CDR3 DNA: TGTGCCAGCACCTCGGGCCCAGGGCTCACCGGGGAGCTGTTTTTT.

J is TRBJ2-5 and V is TRBV4-2, with TRBD2 matching 14 bases. The CDR3 covers 19 residues. After removal of 5 bases from V and 5 bases from J, the junction contained 16 bases not matched to a gene. Germline loops: CDR1 LGHNA, CDR2 YNFKEQ. CDR3 residues: CASSKQPGGLAGGGETQYF. DNA for the CDR3: TGTGCCAGCAGCAAACAGCCCGGTGGACTAGCGGGAGGTGGGGAGACCCAGTACTTC.

The rearrangement links TRBV9 to TRBJ2-3, with 8 nucleotides matching TRBD2. Germline loops: CDR1 SGDLS, CDR2 YYNGEE. The V gene end was trimmed by 0 bases and the J gene end by 3 bases; junction bases not matched to a gene: 6. CDR3 size: 16 residues. The CDR3 sequence: CASSVDPSGRTDTQYF. CDR3 nucleotide sequence: TGTGCCAGCAGCGTAGATCCCAGCGGGAGAACAGATACGCAGTATTTT.

This clone was picked up a small number of times. The chain carries TRBV9 and TRBJ2-6; no firm D call. Germline lookup yields CDR1 SGDLS and CDR2 YYNGEE. V gave up 4 bases and J gave up 0 bases, with 8 bases separating them. The CDR3 length is 15 residues. CDR3 region: CASSLAPSGANVLTF. CDR3 nucleotides: TGTGCCAGCAGCCTCGCCCCCTCTGGGGCCAACGTCCTGACTTTC.

The chain carries TRBV21-1 and TRBJ1-5; the table's D call, TRBD1, was not checked against the DNA. TRBV21-1 is reported as a pseudogene. This CDR3 contains 17 residues. Here the CDR3 DNA reads TGTGCCAGCAGCAAGGGATACAGGGGGCGCCCCGGTCAGCCCCAGCATTTT. Its protein product is CASSKGYRGRPGQPQHF.

The DNA for the CDR3 is TGTGCCAGCAAAACCGGGACAAATCTATACGAGCAGTACTTC. Translation gives CASKTGTNLYEQYF. This rearrangement joins TRBV28 to TRBJ2-7; D may be TRBD1 (6 bases). The CDR3 extends over 14 amino acids. Trimming took off 7 bases at V and 4 bases at J, with 17 bases between the two ends. The germline gives CDR1 MDHEN, CDR2 SYDVKM.

This clone was counted only a few times. The V gene is TRBV7-2, the J gene TRBJ1-1; a weak D match, TRBD1 (5 bases). The V end lost 5 bases, the J end lost 0 bases, and 19 bases lay between the germline ends. The germline V gene encodes CDR1 SGHTA and CDR2 FQGNSA. The CDR3 spans 17 residues. CDR3 protein: CASSPPGTVAMNTEAFF. The CDR3 nucleotides read TGTGCCAGCAGCCCCCCAGGGACGGTAGCGATGAACACTGAAGCTTTCTTT. Full variable domain (rest looked up from reference TRBV7-2 and TRBJ1-1): GAGVSQSPSNKVTEKGKDVELRCDPISGHTALYWYRQSLGQGLEFLIYFQGNSAPDKSGLPSDRFSAERTGGSVSTLTIQRTQQEDSAVYLCASSPPGTVAMNTEAFFGQGTRLTVV.

The rearrangement uses TRBV6-5 and TRBJ1-1; 7 bases map to TRBD1. Germline CDR1 and CDR2: MNHEY and SVGAGI. The ends lost 0 bases at V and 1 base at J; junction bases unmatched: 2. CDR3 length: 15 amino acids. CDR3 bases: TGTGCCAGCAGTTACTCAAGACAGGGGAACACTGAAGCTTTCTTT. Translating it yields CASSYSRQGNTEAFF.

V gene TRBV6-6 combines with J gene TRBJ1-1; D is ambiguous. Germline V gene lookup returns CDR1 MNHNY and CDR2 SVGAGI (reference sequence). This CDR3 is built from 14 residues. Trimming cost V 10 bases and J 3 bases, with 18 bases left between them. The CDR3: CATSPAGVDTEAFF. In DNA form, the CDR3 reads TGTGCCACCTCCCCAGCGGGAGTGGACACTGAAGCTTTCTTT.

The chain recombines TRBV28 with TRBJ2-1, with D possibly matching TRBD1 (5 bases). V was clipped by 5 bases and J by 14 bases, with 19 bases between them. CDR1 is MDHEN and CDR2 is SYDVKM in the germline V gene. The CDR3 has 13 amino acids. The CDR3 spells CASSPNPVQGEFF. CDR3 coding DNA: TGTGCCAGCAGTCCAAACCCTGTCCAAGGGGAGTTCTTC.

The CDR3 here is CASSLGTGGTGANVLTF. Here the CDR3 DNA reads TGCGCCAGCAGCCTAGGGACAGGGGGCACTGGGGCCAACGTCCTGACTTTC. The chain couples TRBV5-1 to TRBJ2-6, with 12 bases fitting TRBD1. The CDR3 has 17 residues. V lost 4 bases to trimming and J lost 2 bases; unmatched junction nucleotides: 4. From germline, CDR1 is SGHRS and CDR2 YFSETQ.

This clone was found many times. The same CDR3 arises from other DNA sequences in this sample as well. The V call is TRBV28, the J call TRBJ1-1; 7 nucleotides line up with TRBD1. The J segment lost 0 bases and the V segment lost 4 bases, leaving 2 bases of the junction unmatched. Germline V gives CDR1 MDHEN, CDR2 SYDVKM. The CDR3 extends over 14 amino acids. The CDR3 reads CASSSTGMNTEAFF. In nucleotides, the CDR3 is TGTGCCAGCAGTTCGACAGGGATGAACACTGAAGCTTTCTTT.

The J gene is TRBJ1-1, the V gene TRBV5-1; possible D gene TRBD1, 6 bases. The CDR3 is made up of 15 amino acids. V lost 0 bases, J lost 2 bases, and 11 bases lay in between. Germline lookup yields CDR1 SGHRS and CDR2 YFSETQ. CDR3 in amino acids: CASSLASGGNTEAFF. The CDR3 nucleotides read TGCGCCAGCAGCTTGGCTTCGGGGGGCAACACTGAAGCTTTCTTT. The full variable domain, with the rest looked up from reference TRBV5-1 and TRBJ1-1, is KAGVTQTPRYLIKTRGQQVTLSCSPISGHRSVSWYQQTPGQGLQFLFEYFSETQRNKGNFPGRFSGRQFSNSRSEMNVSTLELGDSALYLCASSLASGGNTEAFFGQGTRLTVV.

This chain joins TRBV10-1 and TRBJ2-7; the D is unclear. This CDR3 spans 15 amino acids. Per germline, CDR1 WNHNN and CDR2 SYGVQD (reference sequence). V lost 0 bases and J 2 bases, leaving 11 bases between the germline ends. The DNA for the CDR3 is TGCGCCAGCAGTGAGTCGACTCAGCTACCCTACGAGCAGTACTTC. Residues: CASSESTQLPYEQYF.